The source of this T cell receptor beta chain is a study of T cell responses to AZD1222 COVID-19 vaccine. Study results and limitations: Donors were mostly white British, more females; clonal diversity possibly underestimated. In all cases, repertoires were sampled only after the peak T cell response.

Some clones are missing from TCRdb's copy, which holds only in-frame ones; the method was immunoSEQ multiplex PCR. The table shows around 180,000 clones, with 87% occurring only once. Note on this clone: Its antigen is unknown.

Germline V lookup: CDR1 GTSNPN, CDR2 SVGIG (reference sequence). With 4 bases clipped from V and 5 bases from J, the junction kept 10 bases outside the gene matches. CDR3 length equals 15 residues. Here the sequenced sample was peripheral blood, taken on day 0 of MenACWY control vaccination. The rearrangement joins TRBV30 to TRBJ2-1; 8 bases fit TRBD1. The sequence was collected from an adult in good health. CDR3 nucleotides: TGTGCCTGGACCGAGGGCAGGGGGCTCAACAATGAGCAGTTCTTC. Its protein product is CAWTEGRGLNNEQFF.